Listed below are T cell receptor beta chains from one sample, sequenced in a study of blood T cell repertoires in COVID-19. Assay: immunoSEQ multiplex PCR; the TCRdb copy retains only in-frame clones and omits some. The sample carries about 170,000 clones, about nine tenths recorded once. The source material was peripheral blood. Source of these receptors: a man between 60 and 70 years old with acute or convalescent COVID-19. Both conserved end residues are part of each CDR3. The order of the fields is clone size, CDR3 length, D gene, V gene, J gene, CDR3 protein, CDR3 DNA. A D gene is named only where the DNA matches it firmly. The size of a clone is reported for some rows only, either as once, few or many, or as a class for expanded clones.

.,15,.,TRBV3-1/TRBV3-2,TRBJ1-3,CASSSSGFPGNTIYF,TGTGCCAGCAGCTCCTCGGGGTTCCCGGGGAACACCATATATTTT
.,14,TRBD1,TRBV4-1,TRBJ1-1,CASSVQGGNTEAFF,TGCGCCAGCAGCGTACAGGGGGGGAACACTGAAGCTTTCTTT
.,15,TRBD2,TRBV27,TRBJ2-1,CASTPPGLAGVAQFF,TGTGCCAGCACCCCACCGGGACTAGCGGGAGTTGCGCAGTTCTTC
.,15,.,TRBV15,TRBJ2-2,CATSGHRVRTGELFF,TGTGCCACCAGCGGGCACAGGGTGCGGACCGGGGAGCTGTTTTTT
.,13,.,TRBV7-3,TRBJ1-5,CASSSQVGQPQHF,TGTGCCAGCAGCTCCCAAGTCGGTCAGCCCCAGCATTTT
.,16,TRBD1,TRBV18,TRBJ2-2,CASSPGTGGSTGELFF,TGTGCCAGCTCACCCGGGACAGGGGGCAGCACCGGGGAGCTGTTTTTT
.,14,TRBD1,TRBV5-1,TRBJ2-5,CASSSGQGWETQYF,TGCGCCAGCAGCTCGGGACAGGGTTGGGAGACCCAGTACTTC
.,14,TRBD1,TRBV7-9,TRBJ1-3,CASSPGTAGNTIYF,TGTGCCAGCAGCCCCGGGACAGCTGGAAACACCATATATTTT
.,15,TRBD1,TRBV5-6,TRBJ1-5,CASSLWQGDNQPQHF,TGTGCCAGCAGCTTGTGGCAGGGGGACAATCAGCCCCAGCATTTT
.,14,.,TRBV18,TRBJ1-1,CASSPPVGDTEAFF,TGTGCCAGCTCACCACCGGTAGGGGACACTGAAGCTTTCTTT
.,13,.,TRBV5-6,TRBJ1-2,CASSFGELGGYTF,TGTGCCAGCAGCTTTGGGGAGCTCGGCGGCTACACCTTC
.,13,TRBD1,TRBV5-5,TRBJ1-2,CASSLGQSYGYTF,TGTGCCAGCAGTCTGGGACAGTCCTATGGCTACACCTTC
.,14,.,TRBV19,TRBJ1-5,CASSLQGSNQPQHF,TGTGCCAGTAGTCTTCAGGGTAGCAATCAGCCCCAGCATTTT
.,14,TRBD1,TRBV28,TRBJ2-7,CASSFTGQLYEQYF,TGTGCCAGCAGCTTCACGGGACAGCTTTACGAGCAGTACTTC
few,15,.,TRBV10-1,TRBJ1-3,CASSESTGSGNTIYF,TGCGCCAGCAGTGAGTCGACAGGCTCTGGAAACACCATATATTTT
.,15,.,TRBV6-2/TRBV6-3,TRBJ2-2,CASSYSIHGPGELFF,TGTGCCAGCAGTTACTCGATCCACGGTCCCGGGGAGCTGTTTTTT
.,13,TRBD1,TRBV3-1/TRBV3-2,TRBJ1-1,CASSRTGGLPAFF,TGTGCCAGCAGCCGCACAGGGGGCCTCCCAGCTTTCTTT
.,17,TRBD1,TRBV5-1,TRBJ1-1,CASSSGTGTPRATEAFF,TGCGCCAGCAGCTCCGGGACAGGTACTCCTCGGGCCACTGAAGCTTTCTTT
.,17,TRBD2,TRBV5-1,TRBJ2-1,CASSALQLAGVYNEQFF,TGCGCCAGCAGCGCGCTACAACTAGCGGGAGTTTATAATGAGCAGTTCTTC
.,14,TRBD1,TRBV2,TRBJ2-1,CASSGQVAYNEQFF,TGTGCCAGCTCGGGACAGGTAGCCTACAATGAGCAGTTCTTC
.,15,TRBD1,TRBV24-1,TRBJ2-3,CATSDVTGETDTQYF,TGTGCCACCAGTGATGTGACAGGGGAGACAGATACGCAGTATTTT
.,16,TRBD1,TRBV19,TRBJ1-5,CASTHTAGTGYQPQHF,TGTGCCAGTACCCATACTGCCGGGACAGGGTATCAGCCCCAGCATTTT
.,15,TRBD1,TRBV5-1,TRBJ1-6,CASSLVQGASSPLHF,TGCGCCAGCAGCTTGGTGCAGGGGGCAAGTTCACCCCTCCACTTT
.,16,TRBD2,TRBV24-1,TRBJ2-1,CATSDLEAGGHGEQFF,TGTGCCACCAGTGATTTGGAAGCGGGAGGCCACGGTGAGCAGTTCTTC
.,13,.,TRBV19,TRBJ1-6,CASSAGGNSPLHF,TGTGCCAGCAGTGCGGGGGGTAATTCACCCCTCCACTTT
.,16,TRBD2,TRBV19,TRBJ2-1,CASIDRASGGVGEQFF,TGTGCCAGTATCGATAGGGCCAGCGGGGGCGTGGGGGAGCAATTCTTC
.,16,TRBD1,TRBV6-6,TRBJ2-5,CASSPGGQGAKETQYF,TGTGCCAGCAGCCCCGGTGGGCAGGGGGCGAAAGAGACCCAGTACTTC
.,16,.,TRBV19,TRBJ1-6,CASSRRGAHLNSPLHF,TGTGCCAGTAGTAGACGCGGGGCGCATCTGAATTCACCCCTCCACTTT
once,14,.,TRBV19,TRBJ1-1,CASSIPIGGTEAFF,TGTGCCAGTAGTATTCCTATCGGGGGGACTGAAGCTTTCTTT
.,15,.,TRBV27,TRBJ1-6,CASSFMTRENSPLHF,TGTGCCAGCAGTTTCATGACTAGGGAGAATTCACCCCTCCACTTT
.,17,TRBD1,TRBV11-2,TRBJ1-3,CASSTSGTGGSGNTIYF,TGTGCCAGCAGCACCTCCGGGACAGGGGGCTCTGGAAACACCATATATTTT
few,16,TRBD1,TRBV19,TRBJ2-2,CATGIRRTGISGELFF,TGTGCCACCGGGATCCGTCGGACAGGGATATCCGGGGAGCTGTTTTTT
.,15,.,TRBV7-8,TRBJ1-1,CASSFSTEANTEAFF,TGTGCCAGCAGCTTCTCGACAGAAGCAAACACTGAAGCTTTCTTT
few,15,.,TRBV5-1,TRBJ2-5,CASSLMANPQETQYF,TGCGCCAGCAGCTTGATGGCGAACCCACAGGAGACCCAGTACTTC
.,16,TRBD1,TRBV3-1/TRBV3-2,TRBJ2-6,CASSRKTGAGANVLTF,TGTGCCAGCAGCCGAAAGACAGGGGCTGGGGCCAACGTCCTGACTTTC
.,12,.,TRBV5-6,TRBJ1-1,CASSFMNTEAFF,TGTGCCAGCAGTTTTATGAACACTGAAGCTTTCTTT
.,12,.,TRBV2,TRBJ2-1,CASSSTGLEQFF,TGTGCCAGCAGTTCCACAGGGTTGGAGCAGTTCTTC
.,12,TRBD1,TRBV27,TRBJ2-7,CASSPGGYEQYF,TGTGCCAGCAGCCCAGGGGGTTACGAGCAGTACTTC
.,16,TRBD1,TRBV10-3,TRBJ2-2,CAISEGTGANTGELFF,TGTGCCATCAGTGAAGGGACAGGGGCGAACACCGGGGAGCTGTTTTTT
.,14,.,TRBV27,TRBJ2-7,CASSYRPGAYEQYF,TGTGCCAGCAGTTACCGTCCCGGGGCCTACGAGCAGTACTTC
.,13,TRBD1,TRBV6-6,TRBJ1-1,CASSSQTGAEAFF,TGTGCCAGCAGTTCCCAGACAGGGGCTGAAGCTTTCTTT
.,16,.,TRBV24-1,TRBJ2-3,CATSPPGTLGTDTQYF,TGTGCCACCAGCCCGCCCGGGACACTCGGCACAGATACGCAGTATTTT
.,15,.,TRBV10-3,TRBJ1-4,CAISESRAGDEKLFF,TGTGCCATCAGTGAGTCGAGGGCAGGGGATGAAAAACTGTTTTTT
once,15,TRBD2,TRBV24-1,TRBJ2-1,CASSRGAMSGDEQFF,TGTGCCAGCTCGAGAGGGGCGATGAGCGGGGATGAGCAGTTCTTC
.,13,.,TRBV6-5,TRBJ1-1,CASLLQGNTEAFF,TGTGCCAGTCTGCTTCAGGGAAACACTGAAGCTTTCTTT
.,16,.,TRBV9,TRBJ2-1,CASSVGSGSGGNEQFF,TGTGCCAGCAGCGTAGGTTCCGGGAGTGGGGGCAATGAGCAGTTCTTC
.,14,TRBD1,TRBV14,TRBJ1-4,CASSPRTGFEKLFF,TGTGCCAGCAGCCCTAGGACAGGGTTTGAAAAACTGTTTTTT
.,14,TRBD1,TRBV5-1,TRBJ1-1,CASSLNRGDTEAFF,TGCGCCAGCAGCTTGAACAGGGGAGACACTGAAGCTTTCTTT
.,15,TRBD1,TRBV15,TRBJ1-2,CATSRAGTAPGGYTF,TGTGCCACCAGCAGAGCCGGGACAGCGCCTGGTGGCTACACCTTC
.,15,.,TRBV6-1,TRBJ1-5,CASSEEAGVGQPQHF,TGTGCCAGCAGTGAAGAAGCCGGGGTCGGGCAGCCCCAGCATTTT
.,14,.,TRBV7-9,TRBJ1-1,CASSSSGYNTEAFF,TGTGCCAGCAGTTCAAGCGGGTATAACACTGAAGCTTTCTTT
.,15,.,TRBV5-5,TRBJ1-1,CASSLVAGYGTEAFF,TGTGCCAGCAGCTTGGTGGCGGGTTACGGCACTGAAGCTTTCTTT
.,15,TRBD2,TRBV10-3,TRBJ2-2,CAISESSGRIGELFF,TGTGCCATCAGTGAGTCAAGCGGGAGAATCGGGGAGCTGTTTTTT